The 16 T cell receptor beta chains in this list originate from one sample, sequenced in a study of blood T cell repertoires in COVID-19. The data were produced by immunoSEQ multiplex PCR, yet TCRdb's version contains in-frame clones alone and is incomplete. The sample consists of tens of thousands of clones, 70% to 80% of them appearing once. The material sequenced was peripheral blood. Receptors originate from a man in his 70s with acute or convalescent COVID-19.

This clone was found once. The chain employs TRBV6-5 and TRBJ2-3; D is unclear. Germline CDR1 and CDR2: MNHEY and SVGAGI. The V and J ends lost 0 bases and 5 bases respectively, with 9 bases between them. This CDR3 spans 14 amino acids. CDR3 DNA sequence: TGTGCCAGCAGTTACTCGGGCTTCTTAGATACGCAGTATTTT. Residues: CASSYSGFLDTQYF.

The rearrangement links TRBV6-5 to TRBJ2-7; 9 positions match TRBD2. V dropped 1 base and J dropped 4; count of bases not matched to a gene: 2. This CDR3 has 14 residues. Germline loops: CDR1 MNHEY, CDR2 SVGAGI. CDR3 amino acids: CASSYFTSGYEQYF. DNA of the CDR3: TGTGCCAGCAGTTACTTTACTAGCGGGTACGAGCAGTACTTC.

The genes are TRBV10-2 and TRBJ1-5; perhaps TRBD1 as D (6 bases). The V gene lost 8 bases and the J gene lost 7 bases, with 15 bases spanning the gap. CDR1 WSHSY and CDR2 SAAADI come from the germline V gene. The CDR3 is made up of 13 amino acids. Written as DNA, the CDR3 is TGCGCCAGCGGGACACTCGAAAGACAGCCCCAGCATTTT. Protein: CASGTLERQPQHF.

This rearrangement joins TRBV10-3 to TRBJ1-2; TRBD1 is a possible D gene (6 bases). From germline, CDR1 is ENHRY and CDR2 SYGVKD. The CDR3 covers 14 residues. V was cut by 4 bases and J by 8 bases, with 17 bases left in between. CDR3 nucleotides: TGTGCCATCAGTGGAGACAGGAGCGCAGGGGGCTACACCTTC. Protein sequence: CAISGDRSAGGYTF.

This clone was seen a handful of times. The V gene is TRBV7-2, the J gene TRBJ2-5; 8 bases fit TRBD1. V shed 5 bases, J shed 4 bases, and the junction held 6 bases outside the gene matches. The CDR3 extends over 14 amino acids. The V gene's germline CDR1 is SGHTA and CDR2 FQGNSA. CDR3 nucleotides: TGTGCCAGCAGCGAAACAGGGGGTTTAGAGACCCAGTACTTC. It codes for CASSETGGLETQYF. Combining the CDR3 with reference TRBV7-2 and TRBJ2-5 gives the whole variable domain GAGVSQSPSNKVTEKGKDVELRCDPISGHTALYWYRQSLGQGLEFLIYFQGNSAPDKSGLPSDRFSAERTGGSVSTLTIQRTQQEDSAVYLCASSETGGLETQYFGPGTRLLVL.

The chain joins TRBV7-9 to TRBJ2-7; D is possibly TRBD1 (6 bases). The CDR3 consists of 13 residues. Germline CDR1 and CDR2: SEHNR and FQNEAQ (reference sequence). The ends were cut back, 6 bases at V and 2 bases at J, with 11 bases in the middle. CDR3 nucleotide sequence: TGTGCCAGCAGGTCAGGGGCCCCCTACGAGCAGTACTTC. Protein product: CASRSGAPYEQYF.

The V and J genes are TRBV2 and TRBJ2-2; 8 positions agree with TRBD1. The CDR3 is 14 residues long. Germline V gene data show CDR1 as SNHLY and CDR2 as FYNNEI. The V and J ends lost 8 bases and 5 bases, in that order; junction bases with no gene match: 7. Here the CDR3 reads CASWTGPLTGELFF. The CDR3 DNA follows: TGTGCCAGCTGGACAGGGCCGTTGACCGGGGAGCTGTTTTTT. Based on the CDR3 plus reference TRBV2 and TRBJ2-2, the full variable domain is EPEVTQTPSHQVTQMGQEVILRCVPISNHLYFYWYRQILGQKVEFLVSFYNNEISEKSEIFDDQFSVERPDGSNFTLKIRSTKLEDSAMYFCASWTGPLTGELFFGEGSRLTVL.

The rearrangement uses TRBV10-3 and TRBJ2-1, with 11 bases fitting TRBD2. The germline V gene encodes CDR1 ENHRY and CDR2 SYGVKD. The CDR3 is 13 residues long. V lost 10 bases and J lost 6; bases outside the gene matches: 5. CDR3 in DNA: TGTGCCACTCTTAGCGGGAGGGGCAATGAGCAGTTCTTC. Amino acids: CATLSGRGNEQFF.

This clone was recorded only once. V gene TRBV11-2 combines with J gene TRBJ2-1; tentatively, D is TRBD1 (6 bases). Trimming stripped 1 base from V and 6 bases from J, with 13 bases between. CDR3 length: 15 amino acids. The V gene's germline CDR1 is SGHAT and CDR2 FQNNGV. As DNA, the CDR3 is TGTGCCAGCAGCTTAGGGGTCCGAGGGGGCAATGAGCAGTTCTTC. Translating gives CASSLGVRGGNEQFF.

This clone was picked up a small number of times. The chain joins TRBV18 to TRBJ2-7; 12 bases map to TRBD1. Germline V lookup: CDR1 KGHSH, CDR2 LQKENI. The CDR3 is made up of 14 amino acids. V shed 6 bases, J shed 6 bases, and the junction held 6 bases outside the gene matches. CDR3 amino acids: CASSPGTGGGEQYF. DNA for the CDR3: TGTGCCAGCTCCCCAGGGACAGGGGGCGGCGAGCAGTACTTC.

This chain connects TRBV10-3 to TRBJ2-3, with 8 bases aligning to TRBD2. Germline CDR1 is ENHRY and CDR2 is SYGVKD. V lost 8 bases to trimming and J lost 2 bases; unmatched junction nucleotides: 12. The CDR3 is made up of 16 amino acids. The CDR3 sequence is CAISRGGAETTDTQYF. The CDR3 DNA is TGTGCCATCTCCCGGGGGGGAGCGGAGACCACAGATACGCAGTATTTT.

The chain carries TRBV7-6 and TRBJ2-1, with TRBD2 as a possible D gene (6 bases). The CDR3 spans 14 residues. V lost 3 bases, J lost 5 bases, and 11 bases lay in between. In germline, CDR1 is SGHVS, CDR2 FNYEAQ. The CDR3 spells CASSFTGSDNEQFF. The CDR3 coding sequence is TGTGCCAGCAGCTTTACCGGGAGCGACAATGAGCAGTTCTTC.

The chain is built from TRBV9 and TRBJ2-4; 8 bases fit TRBD1. Unmatched junction bases numbered 5, after V lost 2 bases and J lost 7 bases. The CDR3 covers 14 residues. The germline V gene has CDR1 SGDLS and CDR2 YYNGEE. The CDR3 spells CASSVQGAANIQYF. The DNA for the CDR3 is TGTGCCAGCAGCGTCCAGGGGGCAGCCAACATTCAGTACTTC.

This clone has just a few counts. The chain employs TRBV12-3 or TRBV12-4 and TRBJ2-1; D uncertain. Trimming removed 7 bases from V and 7 bases from J, with 11 bases in between. There are 12 residues in the CDR3. The CDR3 DNA is TGTGCCAGCACCTCAGGCCAAAATGAGCAGTTCTTC. Translated, it gives CASTSGQNEQFF.

This clone was observed a handful of times. The rearrangement links TRBV5-1 to TRBJ2-3; a weak D match, TRBD2 (6 bases). The V and J ends lost 4 bases and 1 base respectively, with 10 bases between them. This CDR3 spans 14 amino acids. Germline CDR1 is SGHRS and CDR2 is YFSETQ. In nucleotides, the CDR3 is TGCGCCAGCAGCCTGCAGCGGGGCACAGATACGCAGTATTTT. Encoded protein: CASSLQRGTDTQYF. The entire variable domain, with the rest obtained from reference TRBV5-1 and TRBJ2-3, is as follows: KAGVTQTPRYLIKTRGQQVTLSCSPISGHRSVSWYQQTPGQGLQFLFEYFSETQRNKGNFPGRFSGRQFSNSRSEMNVSTLELGDSALYLCASSLQRGTDTQYFGPGTRLTVL.

The chain joins TRBV2 to TRBJ2-3; a possible D gene is TRBD2 (6 bases). Germline V gives CDR1 SNHLY, CDR2 FYNNEI. V was pared by 4 bases and J by 3 bases, with 11 bases between. This CDR3 is 14 amino acids long. CDR3 sequence (DNA): TGTGCCAGCAGTGGAATAGCGGAGACAGATACGCAGTATTTT. Protein sequence: CASSGIAETDTQYF.